These 14 T cell receptor beta chains were sequenced from one sample in a study of blood T cell repertoires in COVID-19. TCRdb's copy holds only in-frame clones and misses some; the assay was immunoSEQ multiplex PCR. The sample has under 300,000 clones; 65% to 90% are singletons. Sequenced: peripheral blood. These receptors originate from a man aged 40-49 years who had recovered from COVID-19.

This chain uses TRBV5-6 with TRBJ2-3; 10 bases are a match to TRBD2. V shed 2 bases, J shed 0 bases, and the junction held 3 bases outside the gene matches. CDR1 is SGHDT, CDR2 YYEEEE, per germline. The CDR3 contains 16 residues. The CDR3, as DNA: TGTGCCAGCAGCTTCTTGGGACTAGCGAGCACAGATACGCAGTATTTT. Translation: CASSFLGLASTDTQYF.

The chain joins TRBV9 to TRBJ1-5; weak D call: TRBD1 (6 bases). Trimming took 3 bases from V and 4 from J, leaving 17 bases between them. The CDR3 extends over 16 amino acids. Germline loops: CDR1 SGDLS, CDR2 YYNGEE. The DNA of the CDR3 is TGTGCCAGCAGCGCCGGGGGGGGCTGGGGTAATCAGCCCCAGCATTTT. Translation: CASSAGGGWGNQPQHF.

The V and J genes are TRBV5-1 and TRBJ2-3, with 9 nucleotides matching TRBD1. Trimming took 4 bases from V and 2 from J; bases not matched to a gene: 14. Germline lookup yields CDR1 SGHRS and CDR2 YFSETQ. The CDR3 totals 18 residues. The CDR3: CASSPATGGTSPTDTQYF. In DNA, the CDR3 is TGCGCCAGCAGCCCTGCAACAGGGGGCACCTCTCCCACAGATACGCAGTATTTT.

V gene TRBV6-5 combines with J gene TRBJ1-1, with D unresolved. The germline V gene encodes CDR1 MNHEY and CDR2 SVGAGI. V lost 4 bases and J lost 1, with 13 bases in between. This CDR3 is built from 15 residues. CDR3 bases: TGTGCCAGCAGTTCAGGCGCTGCTGGGAACACTGAAGCTTTCTTT. This encodes CASSSGAAGNTEAFF.

The rearrangement uses TRBV18 and TRBJ2-7; D is perhaps TRBD1 (5 bases). The germline gives CDR1 KGHSH, CDR2 LQKENI. The CDR3 consists of 13 residues. The V end lost 3 bases, the J end lost 3 bases, and 9 bases lay between the germline ends. The CDR3 DNA follows: TGTGCCAGCTCACCGGGTGACAGCTACGAGCAGTACTTC. Translated, it gives CASSPGDSYEQYF.

V and J are TRBV5-1 and TRBJ2-3; 8 bases line up with TRBD2. Unmatched junction bases numbered 9, after V lost 4 bases and J lost 5 bases. The CDR3 runs 15 residues. Germline CDR1 is SGHRS and CDR2 is YFSETQ. DNA for the CDR3: TGCGCCAGCAGCCCTACAGCGGGAGCTGGAGATACGCAGTATTTT. Translating it yields CASSPTAGAGDTQYF.

The chain is built from TRBV6-2 or TRBV6-3 and TRBJ2-2; 11 bases are a match to TRBD2. The V segment lost 5 bases and the J segment 5 bases; nucleotides outside the gene matches: 1. Germline V lookup: CDR1 MNHEY, CDR2 SVGEGT. The length of the CDR3 is 14 residues. CDR3 protein: CASSTSGSTGELFF. The CDR3 region has the DNA TGTGCCAGCAGTACTAGCGGGAGTACCGGGGAGCTGTTTTTT.

CDR3 sequence: CASLSEGTDTQYF. The CDR3 DNA reads TGCGCCAGCCTTTCGGAGGGTACAGATACGCAGTATTTT. J is TRBJ2-3 and V is TRBV5-1, with a possible D match to TRBD2 (6 bases). Germline lookup yields CDR1 SGHRS and CDR2 YFSETQ. Deletions cut 7 bases from V and 3 bases from J, with 12 bases between. The CDR3 runs to 13 residues.

The table lists this clone with a count of one. The J gene is TRBJ2-3, the V gene TRBV3-1 (or the pseudogene TRBV3-2); TRBD2 aligns across 8 bases. CDR1 and CDR2 (germline): LGHDT, YNNKEL (reference sequence). Trimming cost V 0 bases and J 4 bases; bases outside gene matches: 6. This CDR3 has 16 residues. The DNA for the CDR3 is TGTGCCAGCAGCCAAGATAGCGGCGGGGGGCCAGATACGCAGTATTTT. Protein: CASSQDSGGGPDTQYF.

This rearrangement joins TRBV6-4 to TRBJ1-3; possibly TRBD1 for D (6 bases). The V and J ends lost 8 bases and 4 bases respectively, with 15 bases between them. Germline V CDR1 and CDR2: MRHNA, SNTAGT. CDR3 length: 14 amino acids. The CDR3 region has the DNA TGTGCCAGCGGGGGCACGAGGGACGGAAACACCATATATTTT. Protein: CASGGTRDGNTIYF.

This clone was recorded once. V and J are TRBV18 and TRBJ2-1, with 14 bases fitting TRBD2. The V segment lost 3 bases and the J segment 7 bases; nucleotides outside the gene matches: 11. The CDR3 is made up of 18 amino acids. Germline CDR1 reads KGHSH; CDR2 reads LQKENI. CDR3 DNA: TGTGCCAGCTCACCGCAACAAGGGACTAGCGGGGGAAGTAATGAGCAGTTCTTC. Amino acids: CASSPQQGTSGGSNEQFF. Variable domain in full (rest from reference TRBV18 and TRBJ2-1): NAGVMQNPRHLVRRRGQEARLRCSPMKGHSHVYWYRQLPEEGLKFMVYLQKENIIDESGMPKERFSAEFPKEGPSILRIQQVVRGDSAAYFCASSPQQGTSGGSNEQFFGPGTRLTVL.

V is TRBV20-1 and J is TRBJ2-1, with D uncertain. The germline CDR1 and CDR2 sequences are DFQATT and SNEGSKA (reference sequence). This CDR3 has 10 amino acids. Trimming stripped 5 bases from V and 9 bases from J, with 8 bases between. CDR3 in amino acids: CSAGSIEQFF. In nucleotides, the CDR3 is TGCAGTGCTGGTAGCATTGAGCAGTTCTTC.

The genes are TRBV6-5 and TRBJ2-1, with 12 bases that match TRBD2. V was pared by 5 bases and J by 3 bases, with 2 bases of the junction left unmatched. CDR3 size: 15 residues. Germline V lookup: CDR1 MNHEY, CDR2 SVGAGI. CDR3 DNA: TGTGCCAGCAGTCTAGCGGGAGGGCTCTACAATGAGCAGTTCTTC. As protein: CASSLAGGLYNEQFF.

The chain joins TRBV23-1 to TRBJ1-4; maybe TRBD1 (6 bases). TRBV23-1 counts as an open reading frame of uncertain function. The CDR3 length is 17 residues. V shed 0 bases and J shed 0 bases, with 11 bases lying between them. As DNA, the CDR3 is TGCGCCAGCAGTCAATCGGGCAGGGGTGCAACTAATGAAAAACTGTTTTTT. Protein sequence: CASSQSGRGATNEKLFF.